The 17 T cell receptor beta chains below were found in one sample sequenced in a study of T cell responses to AZD1222 COVID-19 vaccine. Here immunoSEQ multiplex PCR was the method, and the copy in TCRdb shows in-frame clones only, minus some. Here the sample spans 98,000 or so clones, 86% being singletons. The sample in question was peripheral blood, obtained on day 0 of AZD1222 vaccination. These receptors were obtained from an adult in good health.

The chain employs TRBV19 and TRBJ1-5; no clear D gene. The CDR3 consists of 14 residues. Germline V lookup: CDR1 LNHDA, CDR2 SQIVND (reference sequence). Trimming left V 3 bases short and J 4 bases short, with 10 bases between. In DNA, the CDR3 is TGTGCCAGTAGTATCTGGGAAGGGAATCAGCCCCAGCATTTT. This translates into CASSIWEGNQPQHF.

This chain connects TRBV6-5 to TRBJ2-1; possibly TRBD1 or TRBD2 for D (5 bases each). Germline lookup yields CDR1 MNHEY and CDR2 SVGAGI. The length of the CDR3 is 13 residues. V was shortened by 9 bases and J by 4 bases, with 13 bases between the two germline ends. CDR3 sequence (DNA): TGTGCCAGGGGACCCTATGGGTACAATGAGCAGTTCTTC. This codes for CARGPYGYNEQFF.

This clone was seen a few times. The J gene is TRBJ2-2, the V gene TRBV6-1, with 9 bases aligning to TRBD1. The CDR3 extends over 18 amino acids. The trim removed 4 bases at V and 2 bases at J, leaving 11 bases unmatched. Per germline, CDR1 MNHNS and CDR2 SASEGT. The CDR3 spells CASSAEAQGALNTGELFF. In DNA, the CDR3 is TGTGCCAGCAGTGCGGAAGCACAGGGGGCCCTTAACACCGGGGAGCTGTTTTTT.

V and J are TRBV24-1 and TRBJ1-5; a possible D gene is TRBD1 (6 bases). The CDR3 extends over 19 amino acids. V was trimmed by 2 bases and J by 2 bases, leaving 21 bases between them. Germline V gene lookup returns CDR1 KGHDR and CDR2 SFDVKD. In DNA, the CDR3 is TGTGCCACCAGTGATTCCGGGGGCCCCGGTCTTGTTGGCAATCAGCCCCAGCATTTT. Translating gives CATSDSGGPGLVGNQPQHF.

V usage is TRBV5-1 and J usage is TRBJ1-5; weak D call: TRBD1 (5 bases). The CDR3 totals 14 residues. The V end was cut by 2 bases, the J end by 5 bases, with 11 bases between. The germline V gene encodes CDR1 SGHRS and CDR2 YFSETQ. The DNA of the CDR3 is TGCGCCAGCAGCTTCGGGGGTCGAGATCAGCCCCAGCATTTT. Its translation: CASSFGGRDQPQHF.

This clone was observed at least ten times. The V and J genes are TRBV7-2 and TRBJ1-2; D possibly corresponds to TRBD1 (5 bases). Trimming took off 3 bases at V and 4 bases at J, with 12 bases between the two ends. Germline values: CDR1 SGHTA, CDR2 FQGNSA. The length of the CDR3 is 14 residues. The CDR3 reads CASSFEEGPYGYTF. In DNA, the CDR3 is TGTGCCAGCAGCTTCGAGGAGGGACCCTATGGCTACACCTTC.

This chain connects TRBV6-1 to TRBJ2-2; D tentatively fits TRBD1 or TRBD2 (5 bases each). Per the germline V gene, CDR1 is MNHNS and CDR2 is SASEGT. The CDR3 runs to 17 residues. V shed 3 bases and J shed 0 bases, with 14 bases lying between them. The chain's CDR3 is CASSERGQNANTGELFF. The CDR3 region has the DNA TGTGCCAGCAGTGAGAGGGGTCAGAACGCGAACACCGGGGAGCTGTTTTTT.

This chain links TRBV19 with TRBJ1-3, with D unresolved. Trimming shortened V by 10 bases and J by 0 bases, and 10 bases separated the two germline ends. This CDR3 has 13 residues. From germline, CDR1 is LNHDA and CDR2 SQIVND (reference sequence). The CDR3 loop is CATRPGSGNTIYF. The CDR3 DNA sequence: TGTGCCACCCGGCCGGGCTCTGGAAACACCATATATTTT. The variable domain in full, completed from reference TRBV19 and TRBJ1-3, reads DGGITQSPKYLFRKEGQNVTLSCEQNLNHDAMYWYRQDPGQGLRLIYYSQIVNDFQKGDIAEGYSVSREKKESFPLTVTSAQKNPTAFYLCATRPGSGNTIYFGEGSWLTVV.

The DNA of the CDR3 is TGTGCCACCAGTGTGAGGGAAGGGGCCAACGTCCTGACTTTC. Protein: CATSVREGANVLTF. The V and J genes are TRBV24-1 and TRBJ2-6, with TRBD2 as a possible D gene (5 bases). The germline CDR1 and CDR2 sequences are KGHDR and SFDVKD. Trimming removed 5 bases from V and 4 bases from J, with 8 bases in between. The CDR3 is 14 amino acids.

The rearrangement uses TRBV5-1 and TRBJ2-3, with D hard to call. The germline V gene has CDR1 SGHRS and CDR2 YFSETQ. V was shortened by 3 bases and J by 6 bases, with 14 bases between the two germline ends. This CDR3 contains 14 residues. DNA of the CDR3: TGCGCCAGCAGCTCCTCCGGCCCTGGGGATACGCAGTATTTT. It yields the protein CASSSSGPGDTQYF.

The J gene is TRBJ2-5, the V gene TRBV5-1, with a possible D match to TRBD2 (5 bases). In germline, CDR1 is SGHRS, CDR2 YFSETQ. Trimming cost V 4 bases and J 5 bases, with 15 bases left between them. There are 14 residues in the CDR3. CDR3 in amino acids: CASSPGRELETQYF. The CDR3 DNA reads TGCGCCAGCAGCCCTGGCCGGGAATTGGAGACCCAGTACTTC.

The J gene is TRBJ1-6, the V gene TRBV30, with a tentative D call TRBD1 (5 bases). CDR3 size: 16 residues. With 4 bases removed from V and 2 bases from J, the gap between germline ends came to 15 bases. CDR1 is GTSNPN, CDR2 SVGIG, per germline (reference sequence). Here the CDR3 reads CAWIKSGGTYNSPLHF. The CDR3 coding sequence is TGTGCCTGGATTAAGAGCGGGGGGACCTATAATTCACCCCTCCACTTT.

The chain combines TRBV28 with TRBJ2-1; 9 nucleotides match TRBD1. Germline lookup yields CDR1 MDHEN and CDR2 SYDVKM. This CDR3 is 15 amino acids long. Trimming cost V 3 bases and J 9 bases; bases outside gene matches: 9. As DNA, the CDR3 is TGTGCCAGCAGTTTCCCGGGACAGGGTTTCGGTGAGCAGTTCTTC. Translating it yields CASSFPGQGFGEQFF.

This rearrangement joins TRBV14 to TRBJ2-7; 8 bases match TRBD1. Germline CDR1 and CDR2: SGHDN and FVKESK. J was trimmed by 3 bases and V by 1 base; bases with no gene match: 29. The CDR3 sequence is 23 residues long. The CDR3 DNA reads TGTGCCAGCAGCCAAGGAAGAGGGGGCGGGGCTCCAACACAGGACAGGGAGGACTACGAGCAGTACTTC. Translated: CASSQGRGGGAPTQDREDYEQYF.

The genes are TRBV19 and TRBJ2-1, with 7 positions matching TRBD1. Germline CDR1 and CDR2: LNHDA and SQIVND (reference sequence). The CDR3 length is 17 residues. The J segment lost 0 bases and the V segment lost 5 bases, leaving 10 bases of the junction unmatched. For the CDR3, the DNA is TGTGCCAGTAGTGCAGACAGGGAGCCGAGCTCCTACAATGAGCAGTTCTTC. This sequence encodes CASSADREPSSYNEQFF.

This clone was seen just once. V is TRBV29-1 and J is TRBJ1-1, with 7 positions matching TRBD1. J was trimmed by 5 bases and V by 4 bases; bases with no gene match: 7. This CDR3 is built from 13 residues. CDR1 SQVTM and CDR2 ANQGSEA come from the germline V gene. Written as DNA, the CDR3 is TGCAGCGTTGTAGGACAGGCGAGGACTGAAGCTTTCTTT. Translation: CSVVGQARTEAFF.

V usage is TRBV28 and J usage is TRBJ1-4; D not certain. Between the trimmed V and J ends, which lost 6 bases and 1 base, there was a span of 12 bases. The CDR3 spans 15 residues. Germline CDR1 MDHEN, CDR2 SYDVKM. The CDR3 coding sequence is TGTGCCAGCAGGATCCTCTGGGGAACTAATGAAAAACTGTTTTTT. This sequence encodes CASRILWGTNEKLFF.